These T cell receptor beta chains were read from a single sample in a study of T-cell memory formation after mild COVID-19. TCRdb re-called the 5' RACE reads with MiXCR, one entry per CDR3 protein. The data show roughly 280,000 distinct CDR3 sequences, around 8% seen once. Sequenced input: PBMCs or a T cell subset sorted from them (not recorded which). The receptors shown here come from a man younger than 35 who had mild COVID-19 (a few samples of this study predate the infection). Cell type and time point are not known. Both conserved end residues are part of each CDR3. Each record gives: V gene, D gene, J gene, clone size, CDR3 protein, CDR3 DNA. D genes are given only for firm matches. Clone sizes are given selectively: once, few, many, or a class where the clone is expanded.

>TRBV7-2|TRBD1|TRBJ1-2|many
CASSLAWDSNYGYTF
TGTGCCAGCAGCTTAGCGTGGGACAGTAACTATGGCTACACCTTC
>TRBV7-3|.|TRBJ1-1|few
CASSHGGGHTEAFF
TGTGCCAGCAGCCATGGGGGGGGGCACACTGAAGCTTTCTTT
>TRBV7-9|.|TRBJ1-2|few
CASSLSVANYGYTF
TGTGCCAGCAGCTTATCGGTTGCCAACTATGGCTACACCTTC
>TRBV4-1|.|TRBJ1-1|.
CASSQDSEGAFF
TGCGCCAGCAGCCAAGATAGTGAGGGAGCTTTCTTT
>TRBV18|.|TRBJ1-3|.
CASSPERGSGNTIYF
TGTGCCAGCTCACCAGAGAGGGGCTCTGGAAACACCATATATTTT
>TRBV5-5|.|TRBJ2-2|.
CASSLIKGTGELFF
TGTGCCAGCAGCTTGATCAAGGGGACCGGGGAGCTGTTTTTT
>TRBV7-9|.|TRBJ1-1|few
CASTRGYRAMNTEAFF
TGTGCCAGCACCAGAGGCTACAGGGCCATGAACACTGAAGCTTTCTTT
>TRBV10-3|TRBD1|TRBJ2-5|few
CAISDRGREETQYF
TGTGCCATCAGTGACAGGGGGCGTGAAGAGACCCAGTACTTC
>TRBV9|.|TRBJ2-1|.
CASSPVRGSSYNEQFF
TGTGCCAGCAGCCCGGTAAGGGGGAGCTCCTACAATGAGCAGTTCTTC
>TRBV29-1|.|TRBJ2-5|few
CSVGTQQETQYF
TGCAGCGTCGGGACACAGCAAGAGACCCAGTACTTC
>TRBV14|.|TRBJ2-7|few
CASSQDWGSPYEQYF
TGTGCCAGCAGCCAAGACTGGGGGTCCCCCTACGAGCAGTACTTC
>TRBV5-1|.|TRBJ1-5|.
CASSLAGPNSNQPQHF
TGCGCCAGCAGCTTGGCCGGGCCGAATAGCAATCAGCCCCAGCATTTT
>TRBV9|.|TRBJ2-7|few
CASSVGSQGSYEQYF
TGTGCCAGCAGCGTAGGATCGCAGGGGTCGTACGAGCAGTACTTC
>TRBV23-1|TRBD2|TRBJ2-3|.
CASIDRRGSTDTQYF
TGCGCCAGCATTGATCGGCGGGGGAGCACAGATACGCAGTATTTT
>TRBV29-1|.|TRBJ2-7|.
CSVESRGGSYEQYF
TGCAGCGTTGAGTCCAGGGGTGGCTCCTACGAGCAGTACTTC
>TRBV5-1|.|TRBJ2-3|many
CASSLGSMAGTDTQYF
TGCGCCAGCAGCTTGGGGTCCATGGCAGGCACAGATACGCAGTATTTT
>TRBV3-1|.|TRBJ1-1|.
CASSRQFPTEAFF
TGTGCCAGCAGCCGCCAGTTTCCAACTGAAGCTTTCTTT
>TRBV18|TRBD1|TRBJ2-3|few
CASSPPLQGDDTDTQYF
TGTGCCAGCTCACCACCTCTACAGGGGGATGACACAGATACGCAGTATTTT
>TRBV28|.|TRBJ1-1|few
CASSQVTGYTEAFF
TGTGCCAGCAGCCAAGTAACAGGGTACACTGAAGCTTTCTTT
>TRBV7-2|.|TRBJ2-5|few
CASSFGYTETQYF
TGTGCCAGCAGCTTCGGATACACAGAGACCCAGTACTTC
>TRBV24-1|TRBD1|TRBJ2-3|few
CATSDPRPDRGRTDTQYF
TGTGCCACCAGTGATCCACGCCCCGACAGGGGGCGCACAGATACGCAGTATTTT
>TRBV7-2|TRBD1|TRBJ2-7|.
CASSLGGTVSYEQYF
TGTGCCAGCAGCTTAGGTGGGACAGTTTCCTACGAGCAGTACTTC
>TRBV5-1|.|TRBJ1-3|.
CASSLDGGGNTIYF
TGCGCCAGCAGCTTGGACGGTGGAGGAAACACCATATATTTT
>TRBV4-2|.|TRBJ1-2|once
CASGMDSSYGYTF
TGTGCCAGCGGCATGGACAGTAGCTATGGCTACACCTTC
>TRBV3-1|TRBD1|TRBJ1-1|many
CASSQDGVGQGFNTEAFF
TGTGCCAGCAGCCAAGATGGAGTGGGACAGGGGTTTAACACTGAAGCTTTCTTT
>TRBV10-1|TRBD1|TRBJ2-3|few
CASSDVGDRDPDTQYF
TGCGCCAGCAGTGACGTGGGGGACAGGGATCCCGATACGCAGTATTTT